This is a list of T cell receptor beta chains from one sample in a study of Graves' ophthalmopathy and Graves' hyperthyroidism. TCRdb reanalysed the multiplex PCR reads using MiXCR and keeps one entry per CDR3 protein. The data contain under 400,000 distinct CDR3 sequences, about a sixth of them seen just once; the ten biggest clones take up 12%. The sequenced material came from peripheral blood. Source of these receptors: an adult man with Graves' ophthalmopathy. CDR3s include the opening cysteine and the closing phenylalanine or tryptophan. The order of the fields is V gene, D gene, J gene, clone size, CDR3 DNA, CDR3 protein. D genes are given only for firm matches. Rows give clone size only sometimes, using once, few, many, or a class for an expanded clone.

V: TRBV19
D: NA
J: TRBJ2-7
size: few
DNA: TGTGCCAGTAGTATCTCTAGGACAGAATACTACGAGCAGTACTTC
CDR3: CASSISRTEYYEQYF

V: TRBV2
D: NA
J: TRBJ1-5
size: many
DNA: TGTGCCAGCAGGGCCCGGGGCAATCAGCCCCAGCATTTT
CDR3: CASRARGNQPQHF

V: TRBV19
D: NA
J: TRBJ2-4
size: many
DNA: TGTGCCAGTAGTGCACGGATCGGCGGTGTCAAAAACATTCAGTACTTC
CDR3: CASSARIGGVKNIQYF

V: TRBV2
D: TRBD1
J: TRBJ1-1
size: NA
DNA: TGTGCCAGCAGGAGGACAGGGTTAGACACTGAAGCTTTCTTT
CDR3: CASRRTGLDTEAFF

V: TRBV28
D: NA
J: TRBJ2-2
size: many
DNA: TGTGCCAGCAGAACGGGACAGAACACCGGGGAGCTGTTTTTT
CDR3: CASRTGQNTGELFF

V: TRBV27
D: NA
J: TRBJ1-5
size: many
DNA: TGTGCCAGCAGTAGGACGTCGGGGCAGCCCCAGCATTTT
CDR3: CASSRTSGQPQHF

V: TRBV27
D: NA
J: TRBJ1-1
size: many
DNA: TGTGCCAGCAGTTTATCAGGTCGCACTGAAGCTTTCTTT
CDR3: CASSLSGRTEAFF

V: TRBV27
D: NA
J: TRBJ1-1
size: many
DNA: TGTGCCAGCAGTTTATCTCCCAGCCAGAACACTGAAGCTTTCTTT
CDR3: CASSLSPSQNTEAFF

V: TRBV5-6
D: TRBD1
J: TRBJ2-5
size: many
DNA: TGTGCCAGCAGCTGGGGACAGGGAGGTGAGACCCAGTACTTC
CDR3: CASSWGQGGETQYF

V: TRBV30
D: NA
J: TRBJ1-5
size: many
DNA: TGTGCCTGGAGGAAAGGGGGTATAGACCAGCCCCAGCATTTT
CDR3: CAWRKGGIDQPQHF